This T cell receptor beta chain stems from a study of blood T cell repertoires in COVID-19. Turning to the study itself: The study drew acute and convalescent COVID-19 samples from the United States, Italy and Spain.

With 5 bases removed from V and 0 bases from J, the gap between germline ends came to 8 bases. CDR1 and CDR2 from the germline V gene are SQVTM and ANQGSEA. There are 13 residues in the CDR3. The assay was immunoSEQ multiplex PCR, and TCRdb's table has in-frame clones only and misses some. This table holds roughly 190,000 clones, just under 90% found once. Source material: peripheral blood. This chain links TRBV29-1 with TRBJ1-3, with D unresolved. This clonotype was sampled from a man between 18 and 35 years old with active or convalescent COVID-19. CDR3 nucleotide sequence: TGCAGCGTTCAGATATTCTCTGGAAACACCATATATTTT. Protein product: CSVQIFSGNTIYF.